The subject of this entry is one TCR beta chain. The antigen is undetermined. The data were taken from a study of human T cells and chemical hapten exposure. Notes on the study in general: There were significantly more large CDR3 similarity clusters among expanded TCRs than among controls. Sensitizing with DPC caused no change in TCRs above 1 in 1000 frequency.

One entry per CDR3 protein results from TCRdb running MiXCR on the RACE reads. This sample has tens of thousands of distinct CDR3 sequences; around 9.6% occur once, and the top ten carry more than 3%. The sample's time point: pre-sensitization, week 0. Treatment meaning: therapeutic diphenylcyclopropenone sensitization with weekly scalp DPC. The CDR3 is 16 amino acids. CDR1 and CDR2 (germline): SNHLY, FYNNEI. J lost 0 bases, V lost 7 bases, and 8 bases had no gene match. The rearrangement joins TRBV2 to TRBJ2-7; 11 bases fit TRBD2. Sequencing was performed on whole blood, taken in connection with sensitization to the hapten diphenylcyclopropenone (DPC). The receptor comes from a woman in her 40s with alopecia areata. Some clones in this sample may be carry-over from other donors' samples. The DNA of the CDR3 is TGTGCCAGCACCCAACTAGGGACTAGCGGCTCCTACGAGCAGTACTTC. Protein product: CASTQLGTSGSYEQYF.